The rows below give T cell receptor beta chains drawn from one sample of a study of molecular identifiers for immune sequencing clone quantification. TCRdb re-analysed the PCR reads in MiXCR, keeping a single row per CDR3 protein. This sample has around 100,000 distinct CDR3 sequences, with approximately 40% found just once. Sequencing input: naive CD8+ T cells from blood, with Jurkat cell RNA spiked in. All receptors come from a human donor in good health. Some libraries in this study had Jurkat cell RNA spiked in. Each CDR3 is given with its conserved first and last residue. The order of the fields is V gene, J gene, D gene, clone size, CDR3 DNA, CDR3 protein. The D gene is left open where the match is weak. Some rows have no size entry. The others give once, few or many, or a class for an expanded clone.

TRBV28	TRBJ1-6	-	-	TGTGCCAGCAGCTGGGGTTCTATTTATAATTCACCCCTCCACTTT	CASSWGSIYNSPLHF
TRBV28	TRBJ2-4	-	many	TGTGCCAGCAGCTCCGGGACACCCAAAAACATTCAGTACTTC	CASSSGTPKNIQYF
TRBV12-3/TRBV12-4	TRBJ1-3	-	-	TGTGCCAGCAGCTCTTATTTCTCTGGAAACACCAAATATTTT	CASSSYFSGNTKYF
TRBV11-2	TRBJ1-6	-	-	TGTGCCAGCAGCGGGGGCGGCTCCTATAATTCACCCCTCCACTTT	CASSGGGSYNSPLHF
TRBV28	TRBJ2-2	-	-	TGTGCCAGCACCAACAGAGGGAGAAGGACCGGGGAGCTGTTTTTT	CASTNRGRRTGELFF
TRBV24-1	TRBJ2-2	TRBD1	-	TGTGCCACCAGCCGACAGGGGAGTCTTGGCGCCGGGGAGCTGTTTTTT	CATSRQGSLGAGELFF
TRBV4-3	TRBJ2-1	-	few	TGCGCCAGCAGCCAACAGGACAGTCGGTCGGGGCAGTTCTTC	CASSQQDSRSGQFF
TRBV20-1	TRBJ2-2	-	few	TGCAGTGCTATGCGGGATCGCGGGGAGCTGTTTTTT	CSAMRDRGELFF
TRBV4-1	TRBJ1-5	TRBD1	few	TGCGCCAGCAGCCAATTCGGAGGGGGCCATCAGCCCCAGCATTTT	CASSQFGGGHQPQHF
TRBV19	TRBJ2-3	-	few	TGTGCCAGTCAGAGGATAGGTACAGATACGCAGTATTTT	CASQRIGTDTQYF
TRBV9	TRBJ2-1	TRBD2	-	TGTGCCAGCAGCGTATTTGGCGGGAGGGCTGCTGAGCAGTTCTTC	CASSVFGGRAAEQFF
TRBV24-1	TRBJ2-7	-	-	TGTGCCACCAGTTCGGGTACGGACGAGCAGTACTTC	CATSSGTDEQYF
TRBV12-3/TRBV12-4	TRBJ2-7	-	-	TGTGCCAGCAGTTTAGAGGGGTGGGGCTTGGACGAGCAGTACTTC	CASSLEGWGLDEQYF
TRBV28	TRBJ2-5	TRBD2	-	TGTGCCAGCACCCGACCCGGGACTAGCGGGAAAGAGACCCAGTACTTC	CASTRPGTSGKETQYF
TRBV27	TRBJ2-7	-	-	TGTACCAGCAGTTTTGGGGGAGGTTACGAGCAGTACTTC	CTSSFGGGYEQYF
TRBV20-1	TRBJ1-1	-	-	TGCAGTGCTAGAGGTTTCCTGAACCCTGAAGCTTTCTTT	CSARGFLNPEAFF
TRBV19	TRBJ2-7	-	many	TGTGCCAGTAGTATTTCGGGATCCGGCGAGCAGTACTTC	CASSISGSGEQYF
TRBV7-9	TRBJ1-2	-	-	TGTGCCAGCTGCTTAGGTTTGCGGTATGGCTACACCTTC	CASCLGLRYGYTF
TRBV24-1	TRBJ1-3	-	few	TGTGCCACCTCCCCAAGTTCTGGAAACACCATATATTTT	CATSPSSGNTIYF
TRBV28	TRBJ2-2	TRBD2	once	TGTGCCAGCAGTTTACTAGCGGGAGTTGACACCGGGGAGCTGTATTTT	CASSLLAGVDTGELYF
TRBV27	TRBJ2-3	TRBD1	few	TGTGCCAGCAGTCCTCTGCCCGGGACAGGGAGAACAGATACGCAGTATTTT	CASSPLPGTGRTDTQYF
TRBV5-1	TRBJ2-7	-	-	TGCGCCAGCGGCTTGTCATCCCCCTACGAGCAGTACTTC	CASGLSSPYEQYF
TRBV6-2/TRBV6-3	TRBJ2-7	TRBD2	-	TGTGCCAGCAGTTACTCGAAGGCTACGGGCGCGGGGGAACTGGCCTACGAGCAGTACTTC	CASSYSKATGAGELAYEQYF
TRBV7-2	TRBJ1-1	-	-	TGTGCTAGCAGCTTCCCCGGGATTGAAGCTTTCTTT	CASSFPGIEAFF
TRBV28	TRBJ1-4	-	-	TGTGCCAGCAGTTGCCCCCAGACAGAGAATGAAAAACTGTTTTTT	CASSCPQTENEKLFF
TRBV25-1	TRBJ1-1	TRBD1	many	TGTGCCAGCACGGGACAGGGGATTGCTGAAGCTTTCTTT	CASTGQGIAEAFF
TRBV4-1	TRBJ2-1	-	few	TGCGCCAGCAGCCAAGTGGCCTGTTCCTACAATGAGCAGTTCTTC	CASSQVACSYNEQFF
TRBV9	TRBJ1-5	TRBD1	-	TGTGCCAGCAGCGACGGGACAGAGAATCAGCCCCAGCATTTT	CASSDGTENQPQHF
TRBV6-1	TRBJ2-1	TRBD2	many	TGTGCCAGCAGTGAATGGGCTAGCGGGGACAATGAGCAGTTCTTC	CASSEWASGDNEQFF
TRBV19	TRBJ1-6	-	few	TGTGCCAGTACCCCCAGTGGGGGGGGCTACTATAATTCACCCCTCCACTTT	CASTPSGGGYYNSPLHF
TRBV6-5	TRBJ2-7	-	-	TGTGCCAGCAGTTACGGCGGGAAGCAGTACTTC	CASSYGGKQYF
TRBV21-1	TRBJ2-3	-	-	TGTGCCAGCAGCAAGGGAGGGGACGGGGGCACAGATACGCAGTATTTT	CASSKGGDGGTDTQYF
TRBV7-2	TRBJ2-1	TRBD2	-	TGTGCCAGCGCCCCCGGGACTACCACCTACAATGAGCAGTTCTTC	CASAPGTTTYNEQFF
TRBV27	TRBJ2-2	TRBD1	many	TGTGCCAGCAGTTCATATCATATTACCGGGACAGCGAACACCGGGGAGCTGTTTTTT	CASSSYHITGTANTGELFF
TRBV20-1	TRBJ2-7	-	-	TGCAGTGCTAGAGGTCGAAGAGGGAGAAAGGACTCCGAGCAGTACTTC	CSARGRRGRKDSEQYF
TRBV19	TRBJ1-3	-	many	TGTGCCAGTAGTATAGCTCTCGGCGGAAACACCATATATTTT	CASSIALGGNTIYF
TRBV28	TRBJ2-2	-	-	TGTGCCAGCAGTTTAGGGTTTACTTCGAACACCGGGGAGCTGTTTTTT	CASSLGFTSNTGELFF